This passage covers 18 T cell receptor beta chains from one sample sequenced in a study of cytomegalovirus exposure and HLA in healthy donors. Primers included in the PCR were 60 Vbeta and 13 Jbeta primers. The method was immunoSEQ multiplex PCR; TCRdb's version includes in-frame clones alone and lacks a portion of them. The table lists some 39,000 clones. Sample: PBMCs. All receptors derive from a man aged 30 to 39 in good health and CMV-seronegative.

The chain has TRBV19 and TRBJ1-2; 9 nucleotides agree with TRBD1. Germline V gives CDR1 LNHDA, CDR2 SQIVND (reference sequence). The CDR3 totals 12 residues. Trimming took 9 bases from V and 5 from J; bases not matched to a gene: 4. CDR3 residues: CASLTGGYGYTF. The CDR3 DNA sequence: TGTGCCAGCCTGACAGGGGGGTATGGCTACACCTTC. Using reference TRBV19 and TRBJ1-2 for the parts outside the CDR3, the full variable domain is DGGITQSPKYLFRKEGQNVTLSCEQNLNHDAMYWYRQDPGQGLRLIYYSQIVNDFQKGDIAEGYSVSREKKESFPLTVTSAQKNPTAFYLCASLTGGYGYTFGSGTRLTVV.

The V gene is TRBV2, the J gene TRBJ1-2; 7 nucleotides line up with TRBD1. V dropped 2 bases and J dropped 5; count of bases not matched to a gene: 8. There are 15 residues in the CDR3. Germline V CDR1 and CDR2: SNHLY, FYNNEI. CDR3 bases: TGTGCCAGCAGTGAATTACGCGGGACAGAATATGGCTACACCTTC. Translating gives CASSELRGTEYGYTF. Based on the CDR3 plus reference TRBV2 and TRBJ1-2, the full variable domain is EPEVTQTPSHQVTQMGQEVILRCVPISNHLYFYWYRQILGQKVEFLVSFYNNEISEKSEIFDDQFSVERPDGSNFTLKIRSTKLEDSAMYFCASSELRGTEYGYTFGSGTRLTVV.

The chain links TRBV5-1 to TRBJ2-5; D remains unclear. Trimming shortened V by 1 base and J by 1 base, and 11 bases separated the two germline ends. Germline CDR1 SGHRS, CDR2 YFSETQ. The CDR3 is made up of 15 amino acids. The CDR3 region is CASSLLLTLQETQYF. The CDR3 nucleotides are TGCGCCAGCAGCTTGCTACTCACCCTCCAAGAGACCCAGTACTTC.

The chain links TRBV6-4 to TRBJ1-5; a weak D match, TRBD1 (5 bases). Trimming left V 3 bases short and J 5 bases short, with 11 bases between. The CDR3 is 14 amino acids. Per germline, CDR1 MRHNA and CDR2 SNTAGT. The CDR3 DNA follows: TGTGCCAGCAGTGATCAGGCGGGGGATCAGCCCCAGCATTTT. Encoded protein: CASSDQAGDQPQHF.

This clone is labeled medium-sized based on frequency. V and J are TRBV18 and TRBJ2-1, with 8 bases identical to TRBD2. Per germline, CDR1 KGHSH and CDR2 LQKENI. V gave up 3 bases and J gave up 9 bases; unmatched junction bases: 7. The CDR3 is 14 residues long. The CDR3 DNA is TGTGCCAGCTCACCCCACCGGACTAGCACTGAGCAGTTCTTC. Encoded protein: CASSPHRTSTEQFF.

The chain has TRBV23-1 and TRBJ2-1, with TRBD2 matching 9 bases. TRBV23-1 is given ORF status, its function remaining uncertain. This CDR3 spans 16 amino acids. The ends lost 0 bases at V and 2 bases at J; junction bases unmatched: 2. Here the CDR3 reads CASSQSREGPYNEQFF. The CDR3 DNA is TGCGCCAGCAGTCAATCGCGGGAGGGCCCCTACAATGAGCAGTTCTTC.

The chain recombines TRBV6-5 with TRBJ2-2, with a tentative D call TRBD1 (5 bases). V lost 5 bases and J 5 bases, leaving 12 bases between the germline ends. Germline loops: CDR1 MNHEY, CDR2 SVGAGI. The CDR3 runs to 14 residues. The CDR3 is CASSTNRGTGELFF. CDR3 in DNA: TGTGCCAGCAGTACGAATAGGGGAACCGGGGAGCTGTTTTTT.

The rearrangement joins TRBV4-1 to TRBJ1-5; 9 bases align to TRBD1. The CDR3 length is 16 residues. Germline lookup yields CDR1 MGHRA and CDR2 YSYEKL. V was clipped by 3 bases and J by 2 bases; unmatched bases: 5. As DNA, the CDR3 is TGCGCCAGCAGCCAGATACAGGGGGCTCGCAATCAGCCCCAGCATTTT. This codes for CASSQIQGARNQPQHF.

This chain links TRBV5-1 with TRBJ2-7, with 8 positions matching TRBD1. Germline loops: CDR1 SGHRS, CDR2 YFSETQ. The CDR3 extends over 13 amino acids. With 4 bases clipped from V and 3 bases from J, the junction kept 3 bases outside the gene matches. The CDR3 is CASSKGQGYEQYF. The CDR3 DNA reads TGCGCCAGCAGCAAAGGACAGGGCTACGAGCAGTACTTC.

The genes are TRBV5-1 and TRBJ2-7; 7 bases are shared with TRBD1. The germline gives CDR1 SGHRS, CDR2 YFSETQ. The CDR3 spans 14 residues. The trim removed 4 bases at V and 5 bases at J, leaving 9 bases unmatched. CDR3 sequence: CASSRNDREDEQYF. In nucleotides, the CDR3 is TGCGCCAGCAGCCGCAACGACAGGGAAGACGAGCAGTACTTC.

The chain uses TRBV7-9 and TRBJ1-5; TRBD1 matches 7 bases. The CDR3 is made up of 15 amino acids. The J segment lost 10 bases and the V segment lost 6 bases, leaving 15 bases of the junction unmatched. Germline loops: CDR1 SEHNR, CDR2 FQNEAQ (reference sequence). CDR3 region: CASSLTGDAREPQHF. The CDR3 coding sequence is TGTGCCAGCAGTCTTACAGGGGACGCAAGGGAACCCCAGCATTTT. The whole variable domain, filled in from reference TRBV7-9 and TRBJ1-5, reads DTGVSQNPRHKITKRGQNVTFRCDPISEHNRLYWYRQTLGQGPEFLTYFQNEAQLEKSRLLSDRFSAERPKGSFSTLEIQRTEQGDSAMYLCASSLTGDAREPQHFGDGTRLSIL.

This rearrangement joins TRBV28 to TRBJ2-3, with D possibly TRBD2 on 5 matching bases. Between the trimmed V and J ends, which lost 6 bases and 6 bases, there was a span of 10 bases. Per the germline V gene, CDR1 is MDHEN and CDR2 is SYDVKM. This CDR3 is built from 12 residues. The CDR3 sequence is CASREAVDTQYF. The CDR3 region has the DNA TGTGCCAGCAGGGAGGCGGTTGATACGCAGTATTTT.

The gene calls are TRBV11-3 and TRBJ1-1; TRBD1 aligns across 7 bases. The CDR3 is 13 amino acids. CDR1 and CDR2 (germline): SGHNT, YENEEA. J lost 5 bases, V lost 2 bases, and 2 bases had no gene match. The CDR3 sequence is CASSLYRGTEAFF. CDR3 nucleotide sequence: TGTGCCAGCAGCTTATACAGGGGTACTGAAGCTTTCTTT.

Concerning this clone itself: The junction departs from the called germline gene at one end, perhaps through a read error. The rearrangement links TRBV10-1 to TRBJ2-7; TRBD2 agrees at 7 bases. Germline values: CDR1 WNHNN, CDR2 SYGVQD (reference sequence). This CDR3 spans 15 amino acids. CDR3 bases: TGCGCCAGCAATGAGGGCGGGAGTCCTCCTAACGAGCAGTACTTC. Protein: CASNEGGSPPNEQYF.

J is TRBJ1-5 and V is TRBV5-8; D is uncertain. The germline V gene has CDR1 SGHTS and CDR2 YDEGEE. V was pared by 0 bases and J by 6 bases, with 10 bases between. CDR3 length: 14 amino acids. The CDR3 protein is CASSLDGVRQPQHF. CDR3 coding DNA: TGTGCCAGCAGCTTGGACGGGGTGCGTCAGCCCCAGCATTTT.

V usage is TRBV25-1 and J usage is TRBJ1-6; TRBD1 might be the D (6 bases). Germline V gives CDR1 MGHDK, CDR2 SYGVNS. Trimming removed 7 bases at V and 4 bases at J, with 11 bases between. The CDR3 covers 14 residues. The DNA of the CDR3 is TGTGCCAGCACGTTGGGGGCATATAATTCACCCCTCCACTTT. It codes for CASTLGAYNSPLHF.

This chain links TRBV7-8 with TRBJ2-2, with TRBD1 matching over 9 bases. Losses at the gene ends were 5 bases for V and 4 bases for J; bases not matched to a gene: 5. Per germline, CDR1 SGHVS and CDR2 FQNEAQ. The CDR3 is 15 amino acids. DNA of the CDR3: TGTGCCAGCAGCCCATCGGACAGGGGCACCGGGGAGCTGTTTTTT. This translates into CASSPSDRGTGELFF.

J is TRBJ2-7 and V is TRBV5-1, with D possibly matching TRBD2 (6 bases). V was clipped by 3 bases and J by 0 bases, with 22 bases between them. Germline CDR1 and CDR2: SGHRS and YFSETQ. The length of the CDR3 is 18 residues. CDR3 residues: CASSSSIHGGFLSYEQYF. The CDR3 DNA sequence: TGCGCCAGCAGCTCTAGTATACACGGGGGTTTCCTCTCCTACGAGCAGTACTTC.